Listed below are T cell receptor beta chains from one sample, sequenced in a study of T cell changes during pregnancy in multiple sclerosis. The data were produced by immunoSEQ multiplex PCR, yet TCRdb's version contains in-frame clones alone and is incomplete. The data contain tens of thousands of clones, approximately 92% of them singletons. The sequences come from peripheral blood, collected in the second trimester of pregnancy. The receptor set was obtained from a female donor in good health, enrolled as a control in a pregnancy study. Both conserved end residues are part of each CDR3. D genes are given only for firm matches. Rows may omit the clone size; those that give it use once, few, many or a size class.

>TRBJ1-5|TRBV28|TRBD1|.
TGTGCCAGCAGTCCAGGGGGCCCTCAGCCCCAGCATTTT
CASSPGGPQPQHF
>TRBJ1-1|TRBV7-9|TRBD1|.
TGTGCCAGCAGCTCGATGGGACAGCCTGAAGCTTTCTTT
CASSSMGQPEAFF
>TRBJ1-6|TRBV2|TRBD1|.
TGTGCCAGCATTGGACAGGGTCTGTCCTCCTATAATTCACCCCTCCACTTT
CASIGQGLSSYNSPLHF
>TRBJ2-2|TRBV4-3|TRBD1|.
TGCGCCAGCAGCCACCAGACAGGGTTGGGGACCGGGGAGCTGTTTTTT
CASSHQTGLGTGELFF
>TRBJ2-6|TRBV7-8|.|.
TGTGCCAGCAGCCTTAGACAGGATGGGCTCGGCGTCCTGACTTTC
CASSLRQDGLGVLTF
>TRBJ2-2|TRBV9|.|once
TGTGCCAGCAGCGCAGGGGCCGGGGAGCTGTTTTTT
CASSAGAGELFF
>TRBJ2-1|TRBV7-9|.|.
TGTGCCAGCAGCTTAACCCGAACTAGTGTTCGGTCCTACAATGAGCAGTTCTTC
CASSLTRTSVRSYNEQFF
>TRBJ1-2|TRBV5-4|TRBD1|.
TGTGCCAGCAGCTTGTGGGGACAGGGTAGATATGGCTACACCTTC
CASSLWGQGRYGYTF
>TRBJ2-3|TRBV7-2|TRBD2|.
TGTGCCAGCAGCCTCTATAGCGGGGGGGCCCCTTCTAGCACAGATACGCAGTATTTT
CASSLYSGGAPSSTDTQYF
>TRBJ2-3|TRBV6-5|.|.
TGTGCCAGCAGTTCGCGGGGCAGGCACACAGATACGCAGTATTTT
CASSSRGRHTDTQYF
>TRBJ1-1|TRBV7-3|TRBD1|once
TGTGCCAGCAGCCTTCAGACAGGGACTGAAGCTTTCTTT
CASSLQTGTEAFF
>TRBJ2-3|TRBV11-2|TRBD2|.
TGTGCCAGCATCGGGACTAGCGGGGACCGTAGCACAGATACGCAGTATTTT
CASIGTSGDRSTDTQYF
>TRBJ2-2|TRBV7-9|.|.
TGTGCCAGCAGCCTTTTTACCGGGGAGCTGTTTTTT
CASSLFTGELFF
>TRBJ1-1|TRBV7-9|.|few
TGTGCCAGCAGCTTAGCGTCGGTGAACACTGAAGCTTTCTTT
CASSLASVNTEAFF
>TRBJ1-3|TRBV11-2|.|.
TGTGCCAGCAGCTCGATTTTAGGGGGACCTGGAAACACCATATATTTT
CASSSILGGPGNTIYF